This TCR beta chain stems from a study of CD8 T cells in Susac syndrome (dated by TCRdb to between 2018 and 2021). Background on the whole study: Whether CD8+ T cell activation and differentiation in Susac syndrome was antigen driven was tested using repertoire sequencing.

Peripheral blood CD8+ and CD4+ T cells from healthy donors, Susac syndrome patients and multiple sclerosis patients were profiled by high-throughput TCR beta sequencing. The multiple sclerosis controls were treatment-naive patients whose relapsing-remitting disease, either stable or active, fulfilled the revised McDonald criteria. CD8+ TEMRA cells were enriched by FACS, while bulk CD8+ and CD4+ T cells were purified by magnetic negative isolation. Blood was collected in EDTA tubes and processed within 24 hours, with PBMCs isolated through density gradient centrifugation. PBMCs intended for TCR sequencing were cryopreserved in liquid nitrogen and thawed later in a water bath at 37 degrees C. Purity of sorted or isolated CD4+, CD8+ and CD8+ TEMRA cells was at least 90%. Reading from cysteine to phenylalanine, the CDR3 counts 15 amino acids. The kept DNA is CDR3 alone, 45 bases in frame from the first base. CDR1 and CDR2, per the germline V gene (reference sequence), are MNHEY and SMNVEV. Compared with germline, V lacks 5 bases and J lacks 2 bases; bases without a gene match: 4.

Summary of the overall study and its limitations: The number of individuals in the TCR sequencing and HLA analysis was acknowledged as relatively small.

RNA was extracted using the RNeasy kit, and roughly 0.5 to 1 microgram was reverse transcribed with random hexamers. The immunoSEQ multiplex PCR assay, covering 54 Vbeta and 13 Jbeta segments, was used to amplify TCR beta CDR3 regions. To correct PCR amplification bias, a synthetic template baseline was used for both primer optimization and computational correction. In the original analysis: Reads were assigned to V, D and J genes according to IMGT and analyzed in immunoSEQ Analyzer, with only productive sequences retained. Clonality was calculated as one minus the Shannon entropy normalized by log2 of the number of productive unique sequences. Public and private clones were assessed among the 100 most prevalent clones of each patient and control. Clones were defined as Susac-specific when absent from the healthy and MS cohorts, from approximately 970 published viral clones and from other ImmuneACCESS disease sequences. TCRdb itself trimmed the public reads at Q25 with fastp, ran MiXCR and retained productive beta chains. One record per CDR3 amino acid sequence lists the most common genes and DNA. These V and J calls are TCRdb output, not the study's own analysis. The sample table records 140,000 or so distinct CDR3 sequences; approximately 96% of these occur just once. The top ten clones comprise approximately 0.12% of the sample.

The sample holds a few counts of this clonotype. There is no known antigen for this receptor. Per-base qualities were not stored, and no clone one base away is much larger. This receptor was taken from a human donor with multiple sclerosis. This sequence uses TRBV27 and TRBJ2-7; 12 central bases correspond to TRBD2. The sequenced sample consisted of CD4+ T cells from PBMCs. The DNA sequence follows: TGTGCCAGCAGTCCGAGACTAGCGGGGGCCTACGAGCAGTACTTC. This codes for CASSPRLAGAYEQYF.